One sample yielded the 9 T cell receptor beta chains listed below, sequenced in a study of Ad26.COV2.S vaccination and SARS-CoV-2 variants. Treatment in this sample: some 20 received Ad26.COV2.S at low or high dose, single or two shots; about 5 received placebo; per-sample allocation not given. Samples came from day 63 after the first vaccine or placebo injection. TCRdb's table, derived via immunoSEQ multiplex PCR, lists solely in-frame clones and lacks some. The table has about 400,000 clones, 80% to 90% seen once. The sequenced sample was peripheral blood, obtained in a trial of Ad26.COV2.S vaccine versus placebo. The receptors come from a person between 18 and 65 years old who received the Ad26.COV2.S COVID-19 vaccine or a placebo.

The J gene is TRBJ1-1, the V gene TRBV29-1; D gene unclear. The germline V and J ends were trimmed by 4 bases and 4 bases, with 10 bases remaining between them. Per germline, CDR1 SQVTM and CDR2 ANQGSEA. This CDR3 contains 12 residues. CDR3 sequence reads: CSVVLVGTEAFF. In DNA form, the CDR3 reads TGCAGCGTTGTATTGGTGGGCACTGAAGCTTTCTTT.

This chain uses TRBV6-5 with TRBJ1-4; TRBD1 matches 7 bases. CDR1 MNHEY and CDR2 SVGAGI come from the germline V gene. J gave up 3 bases and V 8 bases, and 6 bases lay outside the gene matches. The CDR3 spans 14 residues. In DNA, the CDR3 is TGTGCCAGCTCAAGACAGGGATCTAATGAAAAACTGTTTTTT. It yields the protein CASSRQGSNEKLFF.

This sequence joins TRBV7-9 and TRBJ2-2; D ambiguous. CDR1 and CDR2 (germline): SEHNR, FQNEAQ (reference sequence). The CDR3 loop spans 16 amino acids. Trimming removed 1 base from V and 0 bases from J, with 9 bases in between. As DNA, the CDR3 is TGTGCCAGCAGCTTAGTGGTGACTTCGAACACCGGGGAGCTGTTTTTT. Translation: CASSLVVTSNTGELFF.

V and J are TRBV30 and TRBJ1-3; 8 bases map to TRBD1. CDR3 length equals 15 residues. Germline V lookup: CDR1 GTSNPN, CDR2 SVGIG (reference sequence). V was pared by 1 base and J by 3 bases, with 5 bases of the junction left unmatched. The CDR3 bases are TGTGCCTGGAGTGCCGGGACAGGTTATGGAAACACCATATATTTT. Translation: CAWSAGTGYGNTIYF.

This chain joins TRBV6-5 and TRBJ1-4; D is unresolved. Germline lookup yields CDR1 MNHEY and CDR2 SVGAGI. This CDR3 comprises 14 residues. V was shortened by 5 bases and J by 10 bases, with 17 bases between the two germline ends. CDR3 protein: CASSTRDNPGKLFF. CDR3 nucleotides: TGTGCCAGCAGTACCCGAGACAATCCCGGAAAACTGTTTTTT.

This clone showed up just once. The chain recombines TRBV9 with TRBJ1-3; no reliable D call. Trimming shortened V by 0 bases and J by 1 base, and 14 bases separated the two germline ends. Per germline, CDR1 SGDLS and CDR2 YYNGEE. The CDR3 runs 17 residues. CDR3 nucleotide sequence: TGTGCCAGCAGCGTAGGGGAGTCAATTCTATCTGGAAACACCATATATTTT. This encodes CASSVGESILSGNTIYF.

This sequence joins TRBV13 and TRBJ2-7; TRBD1 matches at 8 bases. Germline CDR1 is PRHDT and CDR2 is FYEKMQ (reference sequence). The CDR3 is 12 residues long. J lost 7 bases, V lost 6 bases, and 5 bases had no gene match. DNA for the CDR3: TGTGCCAGCAGTCTGGGACAGGCAGAGCAGTACTTC. Its translation is CASSLGQAEQYF. The whole variable domain, remainder taken from reference TRBV13 and TRBJ2-7, is AAGVIQSPRHLIKEKRETATLKCYPIPRHDTVYWYQQGPGQDPQFLISFYEKMQSDKGSIPDRFSAQQFSDYHSELNMSSLELGDSALYFCASSLGQAEQYFGPGTRLTVT.

The V call is TRBV9, the J call TRBJ1-2; D not resolved. This CDR3 contains 14 residues. The V end was cut by 1 base, the J end by 0 bases, with 7 bases between. The V gene's germline CDR1 is SGDLS and CDR2 YYNGEE. The DNA of the CDR3 is TGTGCCAGCAGCGTAAACATAGCTAACTATGGCTACACCTTC. Protein: CASSVNIANYGYTF. The variable domain in full, with the rest retrieved from reference TRBV9 and TRBJ1-2, is DSGVTQTPKHLITATGQRVTLRCSPRSGDLSVYWYQQSLDQGLQFLIQYYNGEERAKGNILERFSAQQFPDLHSELNLSSLELGDSALYFCASSVNIANYGYTFGSGTRLTVV.

The rearrangement links TRBV2 to TRBJ2-7; D is ambiguous. Trimming removed 7 bases from V and 2 bases from J, with 15 bases in between. This CDR3 region has 14 residues. Germline assignment: CDR1 SNHLY and CDR2 FYNNEI. CDR3 residues: CASNRDTLAYEQYF. In DNA form, the CDR3 reads TGTGCCAGCAACCGTGACACGCTCGCCTACGAGCAGTACTTC.